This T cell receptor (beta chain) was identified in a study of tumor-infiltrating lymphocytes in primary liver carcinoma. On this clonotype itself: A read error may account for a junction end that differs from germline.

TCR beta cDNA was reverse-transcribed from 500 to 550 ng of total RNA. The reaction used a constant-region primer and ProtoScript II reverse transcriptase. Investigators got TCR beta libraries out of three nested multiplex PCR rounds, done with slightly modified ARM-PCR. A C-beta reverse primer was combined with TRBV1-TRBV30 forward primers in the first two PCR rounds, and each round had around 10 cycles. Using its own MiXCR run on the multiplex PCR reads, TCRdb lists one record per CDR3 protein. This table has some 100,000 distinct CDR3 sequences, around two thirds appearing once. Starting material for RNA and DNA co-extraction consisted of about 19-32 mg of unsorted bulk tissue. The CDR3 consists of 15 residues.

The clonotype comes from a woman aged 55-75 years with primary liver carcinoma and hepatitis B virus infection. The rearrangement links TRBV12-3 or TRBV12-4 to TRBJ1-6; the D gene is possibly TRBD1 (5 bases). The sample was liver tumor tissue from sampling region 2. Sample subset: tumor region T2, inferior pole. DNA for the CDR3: TGTGCCAGCAGTCGTCGACATGGGGGAAATTCACTCCTCCACTTT. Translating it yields CASSRRHGGNSLLHF.